One T cell receptor beta chain is described in this entry. The sample is drawn from a study of shared clonotypes between healthy human individuals. The CDR3 covers 17 residues. Germline V CDR1 and CDR2: SGHTA, FQGTGA. With 5 bases clipped from V and 6 bases from J, the junction kept 16 bases outside the gene matches. Clones were read by immunoSEQ multiplex PCR, and TCRdb kept only the in-frame ones, dropping some. The data show roughly 1,500,000 clones, 95% to 99% seen once. The sequencing sample was made of naive CD4+ T cells sorted from blood. Documented subset: CD45RA+ positively selected. The receptor was isolated from a man younger than 45 in good health. V is TRBV7-3 and J is TRBJ2-3; 8 bases match TRBD1. The DNA for the CDR3 is TGTGCCAGCAGCAATATGGGGTCAGGGGGCGAGTGGGATACGCAGTATTTT. Protein product: CASSNMGSGGEWDTQYF.